Presented here are 9 T cell receptor beta chains from one specimen sequenced in a study of shared clonotypes between healthy human individuals. TCRdb's copy holds only in-frame clones and misses some; the assay was immunoSEQ multiplex PCR. The sample lists roughly 1,800,000 clones; about 95% were seen once. CD8 cells classed as naive were CD45RO-negative and positively selected for CCR7, excluding terminally differentiated effector memory CD45RA+ cells. The sequenced sample was naive CD8+ T cells sorted from blood. The receptors stem from a young man in good health.

The chain employs TRBV7-9 and TRBJ2-1; D is possibly TRBD2 (5 bases). The germline V gene encodes CDR1 SEHNR and CDR2 FQNEAQ (reference sequence). CDR3 length equals 15 residues. Trimming took off 5 bases at V and 2 bases at J, with 13 bases between the two ends. The CDR3 region is CASSPGLGTYNEQFF. The CDR3 nucleotides are TGTGCCAGCAGCCCAGGACTGGGTACCTACAATGAGCAGTTCTTC.

This sequence joins TRBV5-1 and TRBJ2-7, with D perhaps TRBD2 (5 bases). Looked up from germline, CDR1 is SGHRS and CDR2 is YFSETQ. V was trimmed by 0 bases and J by 6 bases, leaving 10 bases between them. The CDR3 contains 13 residues. DNA of the CDR3: TGCGCCAGCAGCTTGGAAGGTGGGAGCGAGCAGTACTTC. Its protein product is CASSLEGGSEQYF.

On this clone itself: Other DNA sequences of this sample code for an identical CDR3. V and J are TRBV4-3 and TRBJ2-1; 13 bases are shared with TRBD2. V shed 0 bases and J 4 bases; nucleotides not matched to a gene: 0. The CDR3 runs 16 residues. CDR1 is LGHNA, CDR2 YSLEER, per germline. CDR3 loop: CASSQELAGGYNEQFF. Written as DNA, the CDR3 is TGCGCCAGCAGCCAAGAACTAGCGGGAGGGTACAATGAGCAGTTCTTC.

The chain links TRBV19 to TRBJ1-1; TRBD1 aligns across 7 bases. The CDR3 is made up of 13 amino acids. The V gene end was trimmed by 5 bases and the J gene end by 5 bases; junction bases not matched to a gene: 5. Germline V lookup: CDR1 LNHDA, CDR2 SQIVND (reference sequence). In DNA, the CDR3 is TGTGCCAGTAGTGAGGGGGCGGAAACTGAAGCTTTCTTT. Translating gives CASSEGAETEAFF.

As regards this clone: Other DNA sequences in this sample translate to the same CDR3. This chain joins TRBV27 and TRBJ2-6, with D possibly being TRBD1 (6 bases). This CDR3 is built from 16 residues. Per the germline V gene, CDR1 is MNHEY and CDR2 is SMNVEV (reference sequence). V was clipped by 2 bases and J by 2 bases, with 10 bases between them. In DNA, the CDR3 is TGTGCCAGCAGTTTAGCAGGGGTAGCTGGGGCCAACGTCCTGACTTTC. Residues: CASSLAGVAGANVLTF.

A word on this clone: The same CDR3 is also encoded by other DNA sequences in this sample. The chain carries TRBV7-6 and TRBJ1-5; 7 bases are shared with TRBD1. The V gene's germline CDR1 is SGHVS and CDR2 FNYEAQ. The CDR3 has 14 amino acids. V lost 5 bases, J lost 0 bases, and 1 base stayed unmatched. The chain's CDR3 is CASSQGGSNQPQHF. The CDR3, as DNA: TGTGCCAGCAGCCAGGGGGGTAGCAATCAGCCCCAGCATTTT.

J is TRBJ2-5 and V is TRBV5-1, with D perhaps TRBD1 (5 bases). There are 17 residues in the CDR3. V lost 4 bases, J lost 1 base, and 20 bases lay in between. Germline CDR1 reads SGHRS; CDR2 reads YFSETQ. In nucleotides, the CDR3 is TGCGCCAGCAGCACTCCTGGTCTAACAGGCCTCCAAGAGACCCAGTACTTC. It encodes CASSTPGLTGLQETQYF.

The rearrangement uses TRBV9 and TRBJ2-4; weak D call: TRBD1 (7 bases). The CDR3 is 15 amino acids. Germline-derived CDR1 and CDR2 are SGDLS and YYNGEE. Trimming shortened V by 3 bases and J by 5 bases, and 15 bases separated the two germline ends. The DNA for the CDR3 is TGTGCCAGCAGCGAGGGACAGTGGGGGGAAAACATTCAGTACTTC. It yields the protein CASSEGQWGENIQYF.

V is TRBV11-2 and J is TRBJ1-1; 9 bases line up with TRBD1. The V segment lost 3 bases and the J segment 0 bases; nucleotides outside the gene matches: 5. Germline loops: CDR1 SGHAT, CDR2 FQNNGV. This CDR3 comprises 16 residues. The CDR3 region is CASSFWDRALNTEAFF. CDR3 nucleotide sequence: TGTGCCAGCAGCTTTTGGGACAGGGCTTTGAACACTGAAGCTTTCTTT.